This TCR beta chain came from a study of a mutant IDH1 vaccine in newly diagnosed glioma. Study-wide context: The earlier regimen, radiotherapy, temozolomide, or both, was most often both.

The assay was immunoSEQ multiplex PCR, and TCRdb's table has in-frame clones only and misses some. The table lists fewer than 45,000 clones, 85% to 90% of them singletons. Only one count was recorded for this clone. Antigen: not known. The CDR3 is made up of 14 amino acids. The junction had 7 bases not matched to a gene; V was cut back by 8 bases and J by 3 bases. CDR1 is MNHNS, CDR2 SASEGT, per germline. Time point indicated: week 35, safety follow-up. Topical imiquimod was applied with each vaccine dose, which held 300 ug of mutant IDH1 20-mer peptide. The material sequenced was PBMCs, taken from a glioma patient whose treatment included an IDH1 peptide vaccine. This TCR derives from a middle-aged man with glioma. V usage is TRBV6-1 and J usage is TRBJ2-7; 10 bases align to TRBD2. CDR3 nucleotide sequence: TGTGCCAGCGGACGACTAGCGGGCCGCTACGAGCAGTACTTC. Its protein product is CASGRLAGRYEQYF.